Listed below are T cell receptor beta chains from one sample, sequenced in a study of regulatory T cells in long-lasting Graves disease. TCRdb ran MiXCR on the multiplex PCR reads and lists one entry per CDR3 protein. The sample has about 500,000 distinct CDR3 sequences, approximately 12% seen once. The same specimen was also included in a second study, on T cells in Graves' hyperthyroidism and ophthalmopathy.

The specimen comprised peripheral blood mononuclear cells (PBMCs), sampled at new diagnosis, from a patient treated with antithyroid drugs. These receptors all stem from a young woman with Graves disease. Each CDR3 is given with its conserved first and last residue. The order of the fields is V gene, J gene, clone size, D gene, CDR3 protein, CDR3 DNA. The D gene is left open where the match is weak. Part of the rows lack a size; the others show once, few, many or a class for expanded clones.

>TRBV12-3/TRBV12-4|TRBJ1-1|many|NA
CASRPDHTEAFF
TGTGCCAGCAGGCCAGATCACACTGAAGCTTTCTTT
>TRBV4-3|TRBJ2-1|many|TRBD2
CASSQDGLAGVNEQFF
TGCGCCAGCAGCCAAGATGGACTAGCGGGAGTCAATGAGCAGTTCTTC
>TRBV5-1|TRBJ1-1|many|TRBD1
CASSSVTGTTEAFF
TGCGCCAGCAGCTCGGTGACAGGGACCACTGAAGCTTTCTTT
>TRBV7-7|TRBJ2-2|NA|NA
CASSPLRAGELFF
TGTGCCAGCAGCCCCCTCCGGGCTGGGGAGCTGTTTTTT
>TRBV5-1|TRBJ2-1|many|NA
CASSSPGVYNEQFF
TGCGCCAGCAGCTCCCCGGGAGTATACAATGAGCAGTTCTTC
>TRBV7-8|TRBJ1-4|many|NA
CASSLRTPGGDEKLFF
TGTGCCAGCAGCTTAAGAACGCCCGGTGGGGATGAAAAACTGTTTTTT
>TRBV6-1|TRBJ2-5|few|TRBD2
CASSEMGLAGEETQYF
TGTGCCAGCAGTGAAATGGGACTAGCGGGAGAAGAGACCCAGTACTTC
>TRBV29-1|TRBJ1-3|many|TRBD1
CSVVDRAGNTIYF
TGCAGCGTCGTAGACAGGGCTGGAAACACCATATATTTT
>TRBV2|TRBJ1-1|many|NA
CASTEAEAFF
TGTGCCAGCACGGAGGCTGAAGCTTTCTTT
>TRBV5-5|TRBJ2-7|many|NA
CASSLQAGAYSGYEQYF
TGTGCCAGCAGCCTTCAGGCGGGGGCCTACTCGGGGTACGAGCAGTACTTC
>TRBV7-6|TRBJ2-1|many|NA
CASSLLTGVGNEQFF
TGTGCCAGCAGCCTGTTAACGGGAGTTGGCAATGAGCAGTTCTTC
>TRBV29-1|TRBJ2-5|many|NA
CSASTGSQETQYF
TGCAGCGCCTCGACCGGGTCTCAAGAGACCCAGTACTTC
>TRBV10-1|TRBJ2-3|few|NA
CASSAVRGEGTDTQYF
TGCGCCAGCAGTGCCGTCAGGGGGGAAGGCACAGATACGCAGTATTTT
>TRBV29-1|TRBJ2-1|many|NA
CSVRPINEQFF
TGCAGCGTTCGGCCAATCAATGAGCAGTTCTTC
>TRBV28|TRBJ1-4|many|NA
CASSRTAGTATNEKLFF
TGTGCCAGCAGTCGGACAGCGGGAACTGCAACTAATGAAAAACTGTTTTTT
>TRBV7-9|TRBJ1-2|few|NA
CAGSLSGGPGGYTF
TGTGCCGGCAGCTTGTCTGGGGGGCCAGGAGGCTACACCTTC
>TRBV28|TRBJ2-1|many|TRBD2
CASRQPGTSGTPAPYNEQFF
TGTGCCAGCAGACAACCCGGGACTAGCGGGACTCCGGCTCCTTACAATGAGCAGTTCTTC
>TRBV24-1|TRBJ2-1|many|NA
CATSGHSYNEQFF
TGTGCCACCAGTGGACACTCCTACAATGAGCAGTTCTTC
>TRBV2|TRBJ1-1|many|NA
CASSDRTGRTEAFF
TGTGCCAGCAGTGACCGGACTGGGCGGACTGAAGCTTTCTTT
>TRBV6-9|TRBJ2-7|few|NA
CASSYTGPSYEQYF
TGTGCCAGCAGTTATACGGGGCCATCGTACGAGCAGTACTTC
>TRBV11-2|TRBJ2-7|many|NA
CASSPGTLSYEQYF
TGTGCCAGCAGCCCCGGGACACTTTCCTACGAGCAGTACTTC
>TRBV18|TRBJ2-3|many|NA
CASSNQGDGTDTQYF
TGTGCCAGCTCTAACCAGGGTGATGGCACAGATACGCAGTATTTT
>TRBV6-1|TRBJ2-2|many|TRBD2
CASSGSSGRGIGTGELFF
TGTGCCAGCAGTGGTAGTAGCGGGAGGGGAATTGGCACCGGGGAGCTGTTTTTT
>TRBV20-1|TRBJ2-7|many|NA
CSARAAGGYEQYF
TGCAGTGCTAGAGCCGCGGGTGGCTACGAGCAGTACTTC
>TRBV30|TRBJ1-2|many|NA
CAWSVRALDGYTF
TGTGCCTGGAGTGTCAGGGCCCTGGATGGCTACACCTTC
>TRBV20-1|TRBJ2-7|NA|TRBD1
CSARPLGGGDRGVGYEQYF
TGCAGTGCTAGACCCCTCGGAGGTGGGGACAGGGGAGTAGGGTACGAGCAGTACTTC
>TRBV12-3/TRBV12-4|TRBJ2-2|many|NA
CASGQSNTGELFF
TGTGCCAGCGGACAGTCGAACACCGGGGAGCTGTTTTTT
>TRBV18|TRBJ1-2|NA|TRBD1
CASSPLEQGNYGYTF
TGTGCCAGCTCACCACTCGAACAGGGGAACTATGGCTACACCTTC
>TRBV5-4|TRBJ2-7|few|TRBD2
CASSQAGGGSVKQYF
TGTGCCAGCAGCCAAGCGGGAGGGGGGAGTGTGAAGCAGTACTTC
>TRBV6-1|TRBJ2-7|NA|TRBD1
CASRGEGAMKDLAYEQYF
TGTGCCAGCAGGGGAGAGGGGGCGATGAAGGACTTGGCCTACGAGCAGTACTTC
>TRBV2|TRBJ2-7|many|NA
CASSPYVAGTTYEQYF
TGTGCCAGCAGCCCTTACGTTGCGGGAACGACCTACGAGCAGTACTTC
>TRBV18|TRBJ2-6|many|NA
CASSPRFAGANVLTF
TGTGCCAGCTCACCACGGTTCGCCGGGGCCAACGTCCTGACTTTC
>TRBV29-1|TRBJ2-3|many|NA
CSATDRLSTDTQYF
TGCAGCGCGACGGACAGACTTAGCACAGATACGCAGTATTTT
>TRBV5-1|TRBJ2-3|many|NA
CASSGGEATDTQYF
TGCGCCAGCAGCGGTGGGGAGGCCACAGATACGCAGTATTTT
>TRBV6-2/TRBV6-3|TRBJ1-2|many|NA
CASSHFEDYGYGYTF
TGTGCCAGCAGTCACTTTGAGGACTATGGGTATGGCTACACCTTC
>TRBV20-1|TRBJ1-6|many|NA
CSARYPEQVSPLHF
TGCAGTGCTAGATACCCTGAACAGGTGTCACCCCTCCACTTT
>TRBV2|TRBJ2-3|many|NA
CASSVRQGQYF
TGTGCCAGCAGTGTAAGGCAGGGGCAGTATTTT
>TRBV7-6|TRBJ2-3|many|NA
CASSPQVGRDTQYF
TGTGCCAGCAGCCCACAGGTGGGACGAGATACGCAGTATTTT
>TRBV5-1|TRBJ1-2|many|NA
CASSLEVANYGYTF
TGCGCCAGCAGCTTGGAGGTAGCTAACTATGGCTACACCTTC
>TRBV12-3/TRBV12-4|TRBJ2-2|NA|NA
CASRLQRAWGLFF
TGTGCCAGCAGACTCCAGCGGGCGTGGGGGCTGTTTTTT
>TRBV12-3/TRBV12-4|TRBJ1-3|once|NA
CASRIDNLNTIYF
TGTGCCAGCAGAATCGATAACTTAAACACCATATATTTT
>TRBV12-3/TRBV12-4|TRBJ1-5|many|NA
CASSFEQGSQPQHF
TGTGCCAGCAGTTTTGAACAGGGAAGCCAGCCCCAGCATTTT
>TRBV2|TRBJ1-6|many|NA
CASSTERGTGPLHF
TGTGCCAGCAGCACGGAAAGGGGGACCGGACCCCTCCACTTT
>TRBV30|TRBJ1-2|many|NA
CAWSNGGGYTF
TGTGCCTGGAGTAACGGGGGTGGCTACACCTTC
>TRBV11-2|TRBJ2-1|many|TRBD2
CASSLESAGRHYNEQFF
TGTGCCAGCAGCTTGGAATCAGCGGGACGTCACTACAATGAGCAGTTCTTC
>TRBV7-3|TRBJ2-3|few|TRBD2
CASSALAGGVTDTQYF
TGTGCCAGCAGCGCACTAGCGGGAGGCGTGACAGATACGCAGTATTTT
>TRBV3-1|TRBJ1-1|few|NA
CASSQPPAGRTEAFF
TGTGCCAGCAGCCAACCTCCGGCAGGGCGAACTGAAGCTTTCTTT
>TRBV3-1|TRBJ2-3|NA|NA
CASSQEIQAPYSTDTQYF
TGTGCCAGCAGCCAAGAGATTCAGGCACCTTATAGCACAGATACGCAGTATTTT
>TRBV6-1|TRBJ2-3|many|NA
CASSVKRGTDTQYF
TGTGCCAGCAGTGTCAAGAGGGGGACAGATACGCAGTATTTT
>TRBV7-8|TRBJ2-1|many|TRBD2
CASSLGLAGERYEQFF
TGTGCCAGCAGCTTAGGACTAGCGGGAGAACGATATGAGCAGTTCTTC
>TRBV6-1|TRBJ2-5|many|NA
CASWNSALSETQYF
TGTGCCAGCTGGAACTCGGCCTTGAGTGAGACCCAGTACTTC
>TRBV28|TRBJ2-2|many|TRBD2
CASSDGLAVNTGELFF
TGTGCCAGCAGTGACGGACTAGCGGTGAACACCGGGGAGCTGTTTTTT
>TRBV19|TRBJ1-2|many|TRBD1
CASSIASKLDRTFYGYTF
TGTGCCAGTAGTATAGCTTCGAAATTGGACAGGACTTTCTATGGCTACACCTTC
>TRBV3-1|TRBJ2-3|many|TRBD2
CASSQGSSAGALTDTQYF
TGTGCCAGCAGCCAAGGATCCAGTGCGGGAGCCCTCACAGATACGCAGTATTTT
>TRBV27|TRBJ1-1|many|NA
CASREGVTMNTEAFF
TGTGCCAGTCGAGAGGGGGTAACAATGAACACTGAAGCTTTCTTT
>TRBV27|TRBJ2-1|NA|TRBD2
CASSSYGRIAGETYNEQFF
TGTGCCAGCAGTTCATACGGAAGAATAGCGGGAGAGACCTACAATGAGCAGTTCTTC
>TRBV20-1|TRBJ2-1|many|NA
CSARTHNEQFF
TGCAGTGCTAGAACCCACAATGAGCAGTTCTTC
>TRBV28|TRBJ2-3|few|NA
CASRTKGSRTDTQYF
TGTGCCAGCCGGACTAAGGGATCCCGGACAGATACGCAGTATTTT
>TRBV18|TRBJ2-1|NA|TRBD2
CASSPTGLAGGGEQFF
TGTGCCAGCTCACCGACCGGACTAGCGGGAGGGGGTGAGCAGTTCTTC